Listed below are T cell receptor beta chains from one sample, sequenced in a study of blood T cell repertoires in COVID-19. Assay used: immunoSEQ multiplex PCR; TCRdb lists only in-frame clones, some missing. The sample yields approximately 100,000 clones, 80% to 90% seen once. The specimen sequenced was peripheral blood. Receptors originate from a human donor in a cohort sampled during active COVID-19. CDR3s include the opening cysteine and the closing phenylalanine or tryptophan. D genes are given only for firm matches. Clone size is shown for a subset of rows, as once, few, many or a class of expanded clone.

D: .; size: .; J: TRBJ2-5; V: TRBV27; CDR3: CASSFVGQQETQYF; DNA: TGTGCCAGCAGTTTCGTAGGACAGCAAGAGACCCAGTACTTC
D: .; size: .; J: TRBJ1-2; V: TRBV6-2/TRBV6-3; CDR3: CASSYPRTANNYGYTF; DNA: TGTGCCAGCAGTTACCCACGGACAGCCAATAACTATGGCTACACCTTC
D: TRBD1; size: .; J: TRBJ2-2; V: TRBV14; CDR3: CASSPQGATGELFF; DNA: TGTGCCAGCAGCCCACAGGGGGCCACCGGGGAGCTGTTTTTT
D: TRBD1; size: once; J: TRBJ1-4; V: TRBV6-5; CDR3: CASTKDRVPEKLFF; DNA: TGTGCCAGCACCAAAGACAGGGTCCCTGAAAAACTGTTTTTT
D: .; size: few; J: TRBJ1-5; V: TRBV19; CDR3: CASSIGTGNQPQHF; DNA: TGTGCCAGTAGTATAGGTACAGGGAATCAGCCCCAGCATTTT
D: TRBD1; size: .; J: TRBJ1-1; V: TRBV6-2/TRBV6-3; CDR3: CASSATGQGTEAFF; DNA: TGTGCCAGCAGCGCAACGGGACAGGGAACTGAAGCTTTCTTT
D: TRBD1; size: once; J: TRBJ2-7; V: TRBV6-5; CDR3: CASSLRQGFPYEQYF; DNA: TGTGCCAGCAGCCTCCGACAGGGTTTCCCCTACGAGCAGTACTTC
D: TRBD1; size: medium-sized; J: TRBJ1-4; V: TRBV5-4; CDR3: CASSLNRGLANEKLFF; DNA: TGTGCCAGCAGCTTGAACAGGGGGTTAGCTAATGAAAAACTGTTTTTT
D: TRBD2; size: .; J: TRBJ2-3; V: TRBV7-2; CDR3: CASSPSGTSLRGTQYF; DNA: TGTGCCAGCAGCCCAAGCGGGACCTCCCTCCGCGGTACGCAGTATTTT
D: .; size: .; J: TRBJ1-6; V: TRBV4-3; CDR3: CASSQVGRGSPLHF; DNA: TGCGCCAGCAGCCAAGTGGGCAGGGGTTCACCCCTCCACTTT